This T cell receptor (beta chain) is from a study of blood T cells in healthy people across ages. Overall study findings and caveats: It was held that the diversity estimates obtained from one million T cells were underestimates.

This clonotype came up many times. Its antigen is unknown. The authors ran a second PCR of roughly 6 to 12 cycles using a sample-barcoded 5' primer and a J-beta primer mix. TCRdb re-called the 5' RACE reads with MiXCR, one entry per CDR3 protein. There are 1.5 million to 1.9 million distinct CDR3 sequences in the sample; roughly 43% occur only once, and about 4% lies in the top ten. With 0 bases clipped from V and 4 bases from J, the junction kept 6 bases outside the gene matches. Germline assignment: CDR1 ENHRY and CDR2 SYGVKD. There are 16 residues in the CDR3. Sequenced sample: blood. The clonotype originates from a woman between 18 and 29 years old in good health. This chain connects TRBV10-3 to TRBJ2-7, with 10 bases that match TRBD2. The CDR3 sequence is CAISESVASGSYEQYF. The CDR3 DNA follows: TGTGCCATCAGTGAGTCGGTTGCTAGCGGGAGTTACGAGCAGTACTTC.